This TCR beta chain was recorded in a study of a mutant IDH1 vaccine in newly diagnosed glioma. Turning to the study itself: Vaccination of patients was performed eight times, in weeks 1, 3, 5, 7, 11, 15, 19 and 23.

This clone has only a few counts. Antigen: not known. V dropped 6 bases and J dropped 7 bases, with 12 bases sitting between them. This CDR3 has 12 amino acids. Germline loops: CDR1 MNHEY, CDR2 SVGAGI. Sequenced by immunoSEQ multiplex PCR; TCRdb stores in-frame clones only, minus some. The table lists over 45,000 clones, around 80% of them singletons. Time point of the sample: week 5, during vaccination. Each vaccine dose was 300 ug of mutant IDH1 20-mer peptide, with topical imiquimod. The clonotype originates from a man aged 25 to 40 with glioma. The chain combines TRBV6-5 with TRBJ1-2; no reliable D call. Specimen: PBMCs, collected from a glioma patient whose treatment included an IDH1 peptide vaccine. CDR3 amino acids: CASSLGSGGYTF. The DNA for the CDR3 is TGTGCCAGCAGCCTAGGATCGGGTGGCTACACCTTC.